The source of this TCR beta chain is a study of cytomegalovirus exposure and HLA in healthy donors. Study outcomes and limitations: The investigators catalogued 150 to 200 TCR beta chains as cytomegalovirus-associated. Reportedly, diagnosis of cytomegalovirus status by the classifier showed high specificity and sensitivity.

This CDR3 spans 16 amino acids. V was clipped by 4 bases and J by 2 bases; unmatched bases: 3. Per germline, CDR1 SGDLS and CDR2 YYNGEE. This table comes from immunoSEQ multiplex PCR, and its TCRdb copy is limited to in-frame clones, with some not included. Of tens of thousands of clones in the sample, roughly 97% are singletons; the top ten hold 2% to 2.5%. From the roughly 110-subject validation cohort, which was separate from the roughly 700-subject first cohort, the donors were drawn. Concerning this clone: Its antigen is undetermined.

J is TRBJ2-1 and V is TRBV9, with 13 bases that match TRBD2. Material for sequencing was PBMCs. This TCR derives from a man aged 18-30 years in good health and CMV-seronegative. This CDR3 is CASSLGTSGTYNEQFF. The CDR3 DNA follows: TGTGCCAGCAGCCTTGGGACTAGCGGGACCTACAATGAGCAGTTCTTC.